This TCR beta chain was identified in a study of blood T cell repertoires in COVID-19. Assay used: immunoSEQ multiplex PCR; TCRdb lists only in-frame clones, some missing. Of 100,000 or so clones listed, around four fifths are singletons. CDR3 length: 15 amino acids. Germline V gives CDR1 KGHSH, CDR2 LQKENI. Trimming removed 3 bases from V and 5 bases from J; junction bases left unmatched: 7. The material sequenced was peripheral blood. The V call is TRBV18, the J call TRBJ2-1; 7 nucleotides line up with TRBD2. The receptor comes from a human donor in a cohort sampled during active COVID-19. The CDR3 loop is CASSPSTSQNNEQFF. DNA for the CDR3: TGTGCCAGCTCACCGTCGACTAGCCAAAACAATGAGCAGTTCTTC. Looking up the rest from reference TRBV18 and TRBJ2-1 gives the full variable domain: NAGVMQNPRHLVRRRGQEARLRCSPMKGHSHVYWYRQLPEEGLKFMVYLQKENIIDESGMPKERFSAEFPKEGPSILRIQQVVRGDSAAYFCASSPSTSQNNEQFFGPGTRLTVL.